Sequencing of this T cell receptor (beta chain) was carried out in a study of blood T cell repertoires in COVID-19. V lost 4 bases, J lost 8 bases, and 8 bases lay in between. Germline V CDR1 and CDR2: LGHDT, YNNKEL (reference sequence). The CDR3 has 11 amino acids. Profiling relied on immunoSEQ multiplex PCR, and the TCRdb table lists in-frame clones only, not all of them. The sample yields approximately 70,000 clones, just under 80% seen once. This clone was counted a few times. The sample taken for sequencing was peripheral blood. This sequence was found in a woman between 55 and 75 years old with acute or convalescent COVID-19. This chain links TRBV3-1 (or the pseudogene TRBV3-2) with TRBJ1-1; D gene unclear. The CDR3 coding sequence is TGTGCCAGCAGCCGTTCGTCGGAAGCTTTCTTT. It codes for CASSRSSEAFF.